Below, 21 T cell receptor beta chains from the same sample are listed, as sequenced in a study of blood T cell repertoires in COVID-19. Assay used: immunoSEQ multiplex PCR; TCRdb lists only in-frame clones, some missing. Among 40,000 to 50,000 clones listed, approximately 87% were seen once. What was sequenced was peripheral blood. The receptors come from a woman aged 80 or over with COVID-19, enrolled during active disease.

The J gene is TRBJ2-2, the V gene TRBV9; 11 bases map to TRBD2. Trimming took 0 bases from V and 1 from J; bases not matched to a gene: 5. The germline gives CDR1 SGDLS, CDR2 YYNGEE. The CDR3 consists of 18 residues. CDR3 residues: CASSVEPSGGRNTGELFF. DNA of the CDR3: TGTGCCAGCAGCGTAGAACCTAGCGGGGGGAGGAACACCGGGGAGCTGTTTTTT.

In its sample, this clone was seen a few times. The V gene is TRBV28, the J gene TRBJ2-7; TRBD2 matches 11 bases. The V gene end was trimmed by 7 bases and the J gene end by 2 bases; junction bases not matched to a gene: 10. The CDR3 runs to 16 residues. Germline CDR1 and CDR2: MDHEN and SYDVKM. CDR3 nucleotides: TGTGCCAGCATCTCCGGCGGGACTAGCGGAACCTACGAGCAGTACTTC. Translation gives CASISGGTSGTYEQYF.

V is TRBV27 and J is TRBJ1-2, with TRBD1 as a possible D gene (5 bases). The CDR3 length is 12 residues. V was pared by 2 bases and J by 6 bases, with 7 bases between. CDR1 and CDR2 from the germline V gene are MNHEY and SMNVEV (reference sequence). Here the CDR3 reads CASSLKGHGYTF. The DNA of the CDR3 is TGTGCCAGCAGTTTAAAGGGGCATGGCTACACCTTC.

This sequence joins TRBV19 and TRBJ1-6; TRBD1 might be the D (5 bases). The CDR3 runs to 13 residues. Looked up from germline, CDR1 is LNHDA and CDR2 is SQIVND (reference sequence). The V and J ends lost 10 bases and 5 bases respectively, with 12 bases between them. In nucleotides, the CDR3 is TGTGCCACCGCGGCCAGGGATAATTCACCCCTCCACTTT. Its protein is CATAARDNSPLHF.

In this sample, this clone turned up a few times. V and J are TRBV7-9 and TRBJ1-1; D unresolved. Germline V CDR1 and CDR2: SEHNR, FQNEAQ (reference sequence). The V gene lost 5 bases and the J gene lost 8 bases, with 18 bases spanning the gap. This CDR3 comprises 14 residues. In nucleotides, the CDR3 is TGTGCCAGCAGCCTACCCATCGGGGTCCGGGAAGCTTTCTTT. It translates to CASSLPIGVREAFF.

This sequence joins TRBV7-9 and TRBJ1-4; TRBD1 agrees at 7 bases. Germline CDR1 reads SEHNR; CDR2 reads FQNEAQ (reference sequence). V lost 1 base and J lost 6; bases outside the gene matches: 5. This CDR3 has 15 residues. The CDR3 sequence is CASSLDRDSDEKLFF. The CDR3 nucleotides read TGTGCCAGCAGCTTAGACCGGGACAGCGATGAAAAACTGTTTTTT. Drawing the rest from reference TRBV7-9 and TRBJ1-4, the complete variable domain is DTGVSQNPRHKITKRGQNVTFRCDPISEHNRLYWYRQTLGQGPEFLTYFQNEAQLEKSRLLSDRFSAERPKGSFSTLEIQRTEQGDSAMYLCASSLDRDSDEKLFFGSGTQLSVL.

The CDR3, as DNA: TGTGCCAGCAGCCCTGGTATGGGGACAGGGAACTATGGCTACACCTTC. Protein product: CASSPGMGTGNYGYTF. This chain links TRBV6-2 or TRBV6-3 with TRBJ1-2, with TRBD1 identical over 9 bases. The CDR3 length is 16 residues. CDR1 is MNHEY, CDR2 SVGEGT, per germline. The V and J ends lost 6 bases and 2 bases, in that order; junction bases with no gene match: 10.

The chain carries TRBV6-5 and TRBJ1-1, with D perhaps TRBD1 (5 bases). The CDR3 loop spans 13 amino acids. Trimming stripped 6 bases from V and 5 bases from J, with 13 bases between. Germline-derived CDR1 and CDR2 are MNHEY and SVGAGI. CDR3: CASSSTERTEAFF. The CDR3 DNA is TGTGCCAGCAGCTCGACAGAGAGGACTGAAGCTTTCTTT.

This chain connects TRBV7-6 to TRBJ2-2; D call uncertain. CDR1 is SGHVS and CDR2 is FNYEAQ in the germline V gene. CDR3 length equals 15 residues. V lost 5 bases to trimming and J lost 1 base, with 11 bases between them. The CDR3 spells CASSHLPGNTGELFF. The CDR3 nucleotides are TGTGCCAGCAGCCACTTGCCAGGGAACACCGGGGAGCTGTTTTTT.

The genes are TRBV6-5 and TRBJ1-6, with TRBD1 as a possible D gene (5 bases). V was trimmed by 2 bases and J by 8 bases, leaving 10 bases between them. Germline CDR1 and CDR2: MNHEY and SVGAGI. This CDR3 has 14 amino acids. CDR3 DNA: TGTGCCAGCAGTTACGGGGGGAATCATTCACCCCTCCACTTT. It translates to CASSYGGNHSPLHF.

This chain connects TRBV5-1 to TRBJ1-3; D is uncertain. The CDR3 has 17 residues. CDR1 is SGHRS, CDR2 YFSETQ, per germline. Between the trimmed V and J ends, which lost 7 bases and 0 bases, there was a span of 20 bases. CDR3 sequence (DNA): TGCGCCAGCTCTGAAGCCCCGTTTGCTGACTCTGGAAACACCATATATTTT. Amino acids: CASSEAPFADSGNTIYF.

J is TRBJ2-2 and V is TRBV2; perhaps TRBD2 as D (5 bases). V was trimmed by 3 bases and J by 5 bases, leaving 10 bases between them. In germline, CDR1 is SNHLY, CDR2 FYNNEI. The CDR3 totals 14 residues. The CDR3 DNA follows: TGTGCCAGCAGTGAGGTAGCGCAGACCGGGGAGCTGTTTTTT. Encoded protein: CASSEVAQTGELFF.

The chain carries TRBV5-1 and TRBJ2-7; TRBD2 agrees at 10 bases. CDR3 length equals 16 residues. Trimming removed 0 bases from V and 3 bases from J; junction bases left unmatched: 6. CDR1 and CDR2 from the germline V gene are SGHRS and YFSETQ. The CDR3 sequence is CASSLGGLATLYEQYF. In DNA form, the CDR3 reads TGCGCCAGCAGCTTGGGGGGACTAGCGACTCTCTACGAGCAGTACTTC.

V is TRBV7-2 and J is TRBJ2-1; 8 bases match TRBD1. This CDR3 has 13 amino acids. The germline gives CDR1 SGHTA, CDR2 FQGNSA. The V and J ends lost 6 bases and 6 bases, in that order; junction bases with no gene match: 4. CDR3 nucleotide sequence: TGTGCCAGCAGTCCGGACAGGGTCAATGAGCAGTTCTTC. It specifies CASSPDRVNEQFF.

The CDR3 region has the DNA TGTGCTAGTGGTTTGCGACCGCAAAAAGCGGGCGGCCACTCCTACGAGCAGTACTTC. Its translation: CASGLRPQKAGGHSYEQYF. The chain employs TRBV12-5 and TRBJ2-7; a possible D gene is TRBD2 (6 bases). V was cut by 2 bases and J by 0 bases, with 23 bases left in between. This CDR3 has 19 residues. Germline loops: CDR1 LGHNT, CDR2 FRNRAP.

V gene TRBV24-1 combines with J gene TRBJ2-7; TRBD1 is a possible D gene (6 bases). Germline CDR1 KGHDR, CDR2 SFDVKD. The germline V and J ends were trimmed by 4 bases and 3 bases, with 9 bases remaining between them. The CDR3 covers 13 residues. The CDR3 DNA reads as TGTGCCACCAGTGAAACAGGGCTCTACGAGCAGTACTTC. Translating gives CATSETGLYEQYF.

This chain joins TRBV28 and TRBJ1-1; 11 bases fit TRBD1. J gave up 4 bases and V 5 bases, and 9 bases lay outside the gene matches. The CDR3 runs to 16 residues. Germline loops: CDR1 MDHEN, CDR2 SYDVKM. The CDR3 DNA reads as TGTGCCAGCAGTGAAGCGGGACAGGGGGTGGGCACTGAAGCTTTCTTT. Translation: CASSEAGQGVGTEAFF.

This clone was observed once. The genes are TRBV11-2 and TRBJ2-7; 7 bases map to TRBD1. The CDR3 is 13 amino acids. The germline gives CDR1 SGHAT, CDR2 FQNNGV. Unmatched junction bases numbered 6, after V lost 6 bases and J lost 4 bases. The CDR3 coding sequence is TGTGCCAGCAGTAAGACAGGGCCTTACGAGCAGTACTTC. The encoded protein is CASSKTGPYEQYF.

The table lists this clone with a few counts. The chain combines TRBV24-1 with TRBJ1-3; 8 nucleotides line up with TRBD1. This CDR3 comprises 21 residues. Germline V CDR1 and CDR2: KGHDR, SFDVKD. Losses at the gene ends were 0 bases for V and 3 bases for J; bases not matched to a gene: 18. CDR3 nucleotide sequence: TGTGCCACCAGTGATTTGTACTCTATCCTAAGGACAGGGAGGTTTGGAAACACCATATATTTT. It translates to CATSDLYSILRTGRFGNTIYF.

The V and J genes are TRBV24-1 and TRBJ2-1; D uncertain. Between the trimmed V and J ends, which lost 4 bases and 10 bases, there was a span of 13 bases. Germline CDR1 reads KGHDR; CDR2 reads SFDVKD. The CDR3 extends over 13 amino acids. The CDR3 coding sequence is TGTGCCACCAGTGACCTTTCTGCGCGGGAGCAGTTCTTC. Protein: CATSDLSAREQFF.

This clone was seen only once. V usage is TRBV10-3 and J usage is TRBJ1-5; 7 nucleotides match TRBD1. The CDR3 loop spans 16 amino acids. V trimming: 5 bases; J trimming: 2 bases; junction bases outside the gene matches: 9. Per the germline V gene, CDR1 is ENHRY and CDR2 is SYGVKD. The CDR3 spells CAISPQVGQGNQPQHF. Here the CDR3 DNA reads TGTGCCATCAGTCCTCAGGTCGGACAGGGCAATCAGCCCCAGCATTTT.